One and the same sample provided the 16 T cell receptor beta chains below, sequenced in a study of blood T cell repertoires in COVID-19. Some clones are missing from TCRdb's copy, which holds only in-frame ones; the method was immunoSEQ multiplex PCR. This table holds under 150,000 clones, 85% to 90% found once. The source material was PBMCs or T cells enriched from blood (not recorded which). These receptors originate from a woman aged 25 to 39 with acute COVID-19.

The gene calls are TRBV19 and TRBJ2-1; TRBD2 matches at 7 bases. The germline V gene encodes CDR1 LNHDA and CDR2 SQIVND (reference sequence). The CDR3 consists of 15 residues. Trimming at V came to 6 bases and at J to 6 bases, leaving 11 bases not matched to a gene. The CDR3: CASRVDGGSRNEQFF. CDR3 in DNA: TGTGCCAGTAGGGTCGACGGGGGGTCGCGCAATGAGCAGTTCTTC. Drawing the rest from reference TRBV19 and TRBJ2-1, the complete variable domain is DGGITQSPKYLFRKEGQNVTLSCEQNLNHDAMYWYRQDPGQGLRLIYYSQIVNDFQKGDIAEGYSVSREKKESFPLTVTSAQKNPTAFYLCASRVDGGSRNEQFFGPGTRLTVL.

The chain links TRBV27 to TRBJ2-7; D remains unclear. The length of the CDR3 is 15 residues. V lost 3 bases to trimming and J lost 2 bases, with 14 bases between them. Germline V CDR1 and CDR2: MNHEY, SMNVEV (reference sequence). The CDR3 sequence is CASSFSGARTYEQYF. The CDR3 nucleotides read TGTGCCAGCAGTTTTTCTGGTGCTAGGACCTACGAGCAGTACTTC.

V usage is TRBV9 and J usage is TRBJ2-1; D gene ambiguous. Germline CDR1 SGDLS, CDR2 YYNGEE. The CDR3 extends over 17 amino acids. Trimming stripped 4 bases from V and 5 bases from J, with 22 bases between. The CDR3 sequence is CASSKPPEPRVNNEQFF. Written as DNA, the CDR3 is TGTGCCAGCAGCAAGCCCCCGGAACCCCGGGTCAACAATGAGCAGTTCTTC.

The rearrangement joins TRBV7-2 to TRBJ2-7; D uncertain. Trimming took off 3 bases at V and 5 bases at J, with 11 bases between the two ends. Germline assignment: CDR1 SGHTA and CDR2 FQGNSA. This CDR3 is built from 13 residues. The CDR3 nucleotides read TGTGCCAGCAGCTTCTACCCCAAAGACGAGCAGTACTTC. Translation: CASSFYPKDEQYF.

V and J are TRBV28 and TRBJ2-7; 7 bases are shared with TRBD1. CDR1 MDHEN and CDR2 SYDVKM come from the germline V gene. The CDR3 sequence is 15 residues long. The junction had 9 bases not matched to a gene; V was cut back by 3 bases and J by 4 bases. The CDR3 loop reads CASSFLGTAEYEQYF. The DNA for the CDR3 is TGTGCCAGCAGTTTTCTGGGGACAGCCGAATACGAGCAGTACTTC.

About this clone: At the DNA level, this CDR3 is encoded by other sequences in the same sample as well. The genes are TRBV6-2 or TRBV6-3 and TRBJ2-3; D is perhaps TRBD2 (5 bases). The CDR3 is 13 residues long. V was clipped by 6 bases and J by 2 bases, with 9 bases between them. Germline V gives CDR1 MNHEY, CDR2 SVGEGT. DNA for the CDR3: TGTGCCAGCAGCCGCCGGGACACAGATACGCAGTATTTT. Translation: CASSRRDTDTQYF.

This rearrangement joins TRBV5-1 to TRBJ2-5, with D unclear. Germline lookup yields CDR1 SGHRS and CDR2 YFSETQ. V was trimmed by 2 bases and J by 5 bases, leaving 10 bases between them. The CDR3 extends over 13 amino acids. CDR3 nucleotide sequence: TGCGCCAGCAGCTTAACAATATCGGAGACCCAGTACTTC. Its protein is CASSLTISETQYF.

V usage is TRBV19 and J usage is TRBJ1-1; D is uncertain. CDR1 is LNHDA and CDR2 is SQIVND in the germline V gene (reference sequence). The V gene lost 5 bases and the J gene lost 5 bases, with 15 bases spanning the gap. The CDR3 covers 14 residues. CDR3 protein: CASSGELLGTEAFF. DNA of the CDR3: TGTGCCAGTAGTGGGGAGCTCCTGGGGACTGAAGCTTTCTTT. Combining the CDR3 with reference TRBV19 and TRBJ1-1 gives the whole variable domain DGGITQSPKYLFRKEGQNVTLSCEQNLNHDAMYWYRQDPGQGLRLIYYSQIVNDFQKGDIAEGYSVSREKKESFPLTVTSAQKNPTAFYLCASSGELLGTEAFFGQGTRLTVV.

V gene TRBV5-1 combines with J gene TRBJ2-7; tentatively, D is TRBD1 (6 bases). This CDR3 is 14 amino acids long. From germline, CDR1 is SGHRS and CDR2 YFSETQ. Trimming pared 2 bases from V and 1 base from J, leaving 10 bases between. The CDR3 here is CASSLRDISYEQYF. As DNA, the CDR3 is TGCGCCAGCAGCTTACGGGACATATCCTACGAGCAGTACTTC.

This clone was counted once. The chain joins TRBV29-1 to TRBJ2-2; 13 nucleotides align to TRBD2. This CDR3 comprises 17 residues. Unmatched junction bases numbered 9, after V lost 8 bases and J lost 0 bases. Germline V gene data show CDR1 as SQVTM and CDR2 as ANQGSEA. The CDR3 region has the DNA TGCAGCTTAGGACTAGCGGGAGTCGGGACGAACACCGGGGAGCTGTTTTTT. Amino acids: CSLGLAGVGTNTGELFF.

This rearrangement joins TRBV7-6 to TRBJ2-7; 10 positions agree with TRBD2. Per the germline V gene, CDR1 is SGHVS and CDR2 is FNYEAQ. V lost 2 bases and J lost 2; bases outside the gene matches: 9. The CDR3 is 17 residues long. CDR3 in amino acids: CASSLSSPSGRAYEQYF. In DNA form, the CDR3 reads TGTGCCAGCAGCTTAAGCTCTCCGAGCGGGAGGGCCTACGAGCAGTACTTC.

This sequence joins TRBV5-1 and TRBJ2-1; a possible D gene is TRBD2 (6 bases). CDR3 length equals 16 residues. The V gene lost 0 bases and the J gene lost 4 bases, with 14 bases spanning the gap. The germline CDR1 and CDR2 sequences are SGHRS and YFSETQ. In DNA, the CDR3 is TGCGCCAGCAGCTTGGACGGGGGAGCTTCGTACAATGAGCAGTTCTTC. Its translation: CASSLDGGASYNEQFF.

The rearrangement links TRBV9 to TRBJ2-7; 7 nucleotides line up with TRBD1. Germline V gene sequence: CDR1 SGDLS, CDR2 YYNGEE. The J segment lost 3 bases and the V segment lost 4 bases, leaving 10 bases of the junction unmatched. The CDR3 has 15 amino acids. For the CDR3, the DNA is TGTGCCAGCAGCACCGGGACAGCGGACTTCTACGAGCAGTACTTC. Residues: CASSTGTADFYEQYF.

V and J are TRBV29-1 and TRBJ1-4; D not certain. CDR3 length equals 13 residues. The germline V and J ends were trimmed by 5 bases and 5 bases, with 12 bases remaining between them. Looked up from germline, CDR1 is SQVTM and CDR2 is ANQGSEA. CDR3 DNA: TGCAGCGTTATCTTGTCCGGGAATGAAAAACTGTTTTTT. Translating it yields CSVILSGNEKLFF.

The rearrangement links TRBV4-1 to TRBJ1-4, with 12 bases identical to TRBD1. The CDR3 is 18 amino acids. V trimming: 1 base; J trimming: 2 bases; junction bases outside the gene matches: 5. Germline values: CDR1 MGHRA, CDR2 YSYEKL. CDR3 nucleotide sequence: TGCGCCAGCAGCCAAGTTCCGGGACAGGGGGCTACTAATGAAAAACTGTTTTTT. Amino acids: CASSQVPGQGATNEKLFF.

V and J are TRBV29-1 and TRBJ1-1; D is uncertain. The CDR3 runs 12 residues. V was cut by 2 bases and J by 1 base, with 5 bases left in between. In germline, CDR1 is SQVTM, CDR2 ANQGSEA. CDR3 coding DNA: TGCAGCGTTGAACCGGGGAACACTGAAGCTTTCTTT. Amino acid sequence: CSVEPGNTEAFF.